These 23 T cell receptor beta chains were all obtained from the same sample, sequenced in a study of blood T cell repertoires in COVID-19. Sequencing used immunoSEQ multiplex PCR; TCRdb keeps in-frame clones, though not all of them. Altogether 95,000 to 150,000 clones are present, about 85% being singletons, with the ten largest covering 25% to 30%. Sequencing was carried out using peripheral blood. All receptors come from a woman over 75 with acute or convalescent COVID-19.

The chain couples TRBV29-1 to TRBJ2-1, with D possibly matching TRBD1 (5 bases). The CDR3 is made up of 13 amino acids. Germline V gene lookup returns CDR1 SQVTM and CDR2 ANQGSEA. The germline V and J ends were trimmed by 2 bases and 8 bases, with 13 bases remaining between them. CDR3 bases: TGCAGCGTTGAATCCAGGGTGGTCGATGAGCAGTTCTTC. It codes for CSVESRVVDEQFF.

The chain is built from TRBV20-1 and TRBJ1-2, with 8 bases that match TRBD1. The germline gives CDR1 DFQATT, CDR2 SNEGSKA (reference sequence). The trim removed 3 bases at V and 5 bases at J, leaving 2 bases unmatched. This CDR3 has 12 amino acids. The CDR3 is CSASYRGYGYTF. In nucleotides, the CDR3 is TGCAGTGCTAGTTACAGGGGGTATGGCTACACCTTC.

The CDR3 DNA sequence: TGCGCCAGCAGCTTGGCCCCAGACACTGAAGCTTTCTTT. This encodes CASSLAPDTEAFF. The genes are TRBV5-1 and TRBJ1-1; D uncertain. The germline V and J ends were trimmed by 0 bases and 3 bases, with 6 bases remaining between them. The CDR3 sequence is 13 residues long. Germline V CDR1 and CDR2: SGHRS, YFSETQ.

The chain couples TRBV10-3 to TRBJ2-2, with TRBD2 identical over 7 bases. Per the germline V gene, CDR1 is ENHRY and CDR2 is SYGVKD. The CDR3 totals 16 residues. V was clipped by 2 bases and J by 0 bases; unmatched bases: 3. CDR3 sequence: CAISEGGGSNTGELFF. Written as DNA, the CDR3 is TGTGCCATCAGTGAGGGCGGGGGTTCGAACACCGGGGAGCTGTTTTTT.

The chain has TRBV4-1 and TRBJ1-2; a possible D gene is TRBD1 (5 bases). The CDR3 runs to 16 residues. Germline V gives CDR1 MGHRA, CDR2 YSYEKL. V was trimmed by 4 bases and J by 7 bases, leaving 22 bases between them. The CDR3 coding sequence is TGCGCCAGCAGCCCCACGGGGGAGGGGACGTTATCTGGCTACACCTTC. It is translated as CASSPTGEGTLSGYTF.

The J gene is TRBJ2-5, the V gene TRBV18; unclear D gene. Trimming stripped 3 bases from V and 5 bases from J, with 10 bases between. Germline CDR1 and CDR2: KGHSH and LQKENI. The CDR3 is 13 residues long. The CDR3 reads CASSPLAVETQYF. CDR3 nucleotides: TGTGCCAGCTCACCCTTGGCGGTGGAGACCCAGTACTTC. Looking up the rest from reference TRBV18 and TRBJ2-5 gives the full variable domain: NAGVMQNPRHLVRRRGQEARLRCSPMKGHSHVYWYRQLPEEGLKFMVYLQKENIIDESGMPKERFSAEFPKEGPSILRIQQVVRGDSAAYFCASSPLAVETQYFGPGTRLLVL.

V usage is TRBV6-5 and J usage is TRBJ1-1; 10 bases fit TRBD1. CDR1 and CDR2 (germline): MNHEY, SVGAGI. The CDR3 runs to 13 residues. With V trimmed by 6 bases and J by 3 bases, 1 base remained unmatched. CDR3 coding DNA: TGTGCCAGCAGGGACAGGGGGTACACTGAAGCTTTCTTT. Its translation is CASRDRGYTEAFF.

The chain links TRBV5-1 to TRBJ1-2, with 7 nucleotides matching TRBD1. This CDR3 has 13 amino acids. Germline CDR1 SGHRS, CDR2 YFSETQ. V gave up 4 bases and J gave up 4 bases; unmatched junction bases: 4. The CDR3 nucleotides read TGCGCCAGCAGCCAGGGACAGCTCTATGGCTACACCTTC. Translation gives CASSQGQLYGYTF.

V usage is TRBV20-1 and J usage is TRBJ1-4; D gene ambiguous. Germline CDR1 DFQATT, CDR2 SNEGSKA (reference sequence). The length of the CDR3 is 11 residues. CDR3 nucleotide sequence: TGCATGGGCGCGTTGGATGAAAAACTGTTTTTT. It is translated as CMGALDEKLFF.

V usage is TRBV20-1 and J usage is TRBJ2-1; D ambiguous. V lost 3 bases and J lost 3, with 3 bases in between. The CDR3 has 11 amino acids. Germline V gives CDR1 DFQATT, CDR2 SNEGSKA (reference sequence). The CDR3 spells CSASYYNEQFF. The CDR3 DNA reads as TGCAGTGCTAGTTACTACAATGAGCAGTTCTTC.

In nucleotides, the CDR3 is TGTGCCAGCAGTCAGACAGGGTCCCACAATCAGCCCCAGCATTTT. This encodes CASSQTGSHNQPQHF. The chain recombines TRBV6-5 with TRBJ1-5, with 7 positions matching TRBD1. Trimming removed 5 bases from V and 3 bases from J; junction bases left unmatched: 7. Germline CDR1 MNHEY, CDR2 SVGAGI. The CDR3 runs 15 residues.

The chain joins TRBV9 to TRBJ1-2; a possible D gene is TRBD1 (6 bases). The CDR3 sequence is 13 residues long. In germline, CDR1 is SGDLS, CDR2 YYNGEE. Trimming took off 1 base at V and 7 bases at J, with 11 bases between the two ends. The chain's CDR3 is CASSVTTGSGYTF. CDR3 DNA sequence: TGTGCCAGCAGCGTAACTACAGGGAGTGGCTACACCTTC.

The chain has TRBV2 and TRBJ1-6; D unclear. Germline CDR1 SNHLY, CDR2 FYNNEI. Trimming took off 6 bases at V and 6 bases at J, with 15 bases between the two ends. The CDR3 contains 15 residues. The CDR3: CASSPTGLFNSPLHF. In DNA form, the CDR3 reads TGTGCCAGCAGCCCAACCGGGTTGTTTAATTCACCCCTCCACTTT.

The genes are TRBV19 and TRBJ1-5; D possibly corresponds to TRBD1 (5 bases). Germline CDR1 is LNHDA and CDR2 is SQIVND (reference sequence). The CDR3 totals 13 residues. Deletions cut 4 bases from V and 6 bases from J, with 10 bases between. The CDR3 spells CASSRLQGQPQHF. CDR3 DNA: TGTGCCAGTAGTAGGTTGCAGGGTCAGCCCCAGCATTTT.

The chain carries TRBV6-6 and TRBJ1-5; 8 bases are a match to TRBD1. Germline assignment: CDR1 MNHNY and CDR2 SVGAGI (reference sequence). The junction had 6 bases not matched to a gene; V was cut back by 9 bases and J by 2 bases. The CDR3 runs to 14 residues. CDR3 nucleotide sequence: TGTGCCAGTCAAGAGACAGGGGGCAATCAGCCCCAGCATTTT. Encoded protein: CASQETGGNQPQHF.

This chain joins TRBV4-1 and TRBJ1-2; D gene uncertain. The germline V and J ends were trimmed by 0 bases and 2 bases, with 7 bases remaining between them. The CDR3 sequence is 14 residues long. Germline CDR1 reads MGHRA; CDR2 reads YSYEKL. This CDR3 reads CASSQDYGNYGYTF. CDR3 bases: TGCGCCAGCAGCCAAGATTATGGCAACTATGGCTACACCTTC.

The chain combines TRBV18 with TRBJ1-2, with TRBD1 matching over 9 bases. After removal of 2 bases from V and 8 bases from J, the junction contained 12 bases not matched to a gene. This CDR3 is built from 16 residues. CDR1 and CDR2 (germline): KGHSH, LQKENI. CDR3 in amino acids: CASSPFSTGGSQGYTF. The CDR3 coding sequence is TGTGCCAGCTCACCATTTTCGACAGGGGGTTCTCAGGGCTACACCTTC.

The CDR3 DNA sequence: TGTGCCAGCAGTCGCGGACAGGCTACGACCTACGAGCAGTACTTC. This translates into CASSRGQATTYEQYF. The chain is built from TRBV9 and TRBJ2-7; TRBD1 agrees at 7 bases. J lost 2 bases, V lost 5 bases, and 10 bases had no gene match. The germline V gene has CDR1 SGDLS and CDR2 YYNGEE. The CDR3 is 15 residues long.

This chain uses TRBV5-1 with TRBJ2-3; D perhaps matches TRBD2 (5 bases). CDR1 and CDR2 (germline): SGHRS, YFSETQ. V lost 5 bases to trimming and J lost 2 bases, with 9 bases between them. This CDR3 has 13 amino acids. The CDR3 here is CASREGPTDTQYF. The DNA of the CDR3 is TGCGCCAGCAGAGAGGGCCCCACAGATACGCAGTATTTT.

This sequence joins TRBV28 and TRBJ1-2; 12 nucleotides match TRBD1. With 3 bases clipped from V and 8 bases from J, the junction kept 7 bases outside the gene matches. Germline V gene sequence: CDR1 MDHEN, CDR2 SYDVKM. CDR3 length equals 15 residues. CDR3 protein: CASSFSGTGGAGYTF. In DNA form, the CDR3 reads TGTGCCAGCAGTTTCTCCGGGACAGGGGGCGCGGGCTACACCTTC.

The CDR3 sequence: CASSLRATSSYNEQFF. The CDR3, as DNA: TGTGCCAGCAGCTTGCGAGCGACGAGCTCCTACAATGAGCAGTTCTTC. The rearrangement links TRBV5-4 to TRBJ2-1; D unresolved. This CDR3 spans 16 amino acids. Germline V CDR1 and CDR2: SGHNT, YYREEE (reference sequence). Trimming shortened V by 1 base and J by 0 bases, and 11 bases separated the two germline ends.

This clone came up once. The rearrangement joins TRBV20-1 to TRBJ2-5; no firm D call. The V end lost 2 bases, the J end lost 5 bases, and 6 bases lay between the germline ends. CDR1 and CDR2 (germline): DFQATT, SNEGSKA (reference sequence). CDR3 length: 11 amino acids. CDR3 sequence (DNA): TGCAGTGCTAGACTTTCCGAGACCCAGTACTTC. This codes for CSARLSETQYF.

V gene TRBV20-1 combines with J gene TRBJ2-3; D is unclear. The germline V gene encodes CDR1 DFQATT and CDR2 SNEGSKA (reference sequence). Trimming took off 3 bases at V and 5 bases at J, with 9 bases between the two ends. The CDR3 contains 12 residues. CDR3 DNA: TGCAGTGCTAGTCGTGAGGTAGATACGCAGTATTTT. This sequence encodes CSASREVDTQYF.